Shown below are 6 T cell receptor beta chains from a single sample sequenced in a study of cytomegalovirus exposure and HLA in healthy donors. The PCR contained 60 Vbeta and 13 Jbeta primers. The method was immunoSEQ multiplex PCR; TCRdb's version includes in-frame clones alone and lacks a portion of them. The table has about 130,000 clones, 77% seen once. Sequences were obtained from PBMCs. The source is a male donor in good health and CMV-seronegative.

This rearrangement joins TRBV6-6 to TRBJ2-7; D unresolved. Trimming shortened V by 5 bases and J by 2 bases, and 13 bases separated the two germline ends. CDR3 length equals 14 residues. Germline-derived CDR1 and CDR2 are MNHNY and SVGAGI (reference sequence). The CDR3 DNA sequence: TGTGCCAGCAGTCTACAGAAATCAACCTACGAGCAGTACTTC. Translated, it gives CASSLQKSTYEQYF.

The chain joins TRBV6-5 to TRBJ2-7; D is undetermined. This CDR3 region has 15 residues. V was trimmed by 0 bases and J by 2 bases, leaving 11 bases between them. The germline gives CDR1 MNHEY, CDR2 SVGAGI. The CDR3 DNA reads TGTGCCAGCAGTTACTCGATACCGGGTACCTACGAGCAGTACTTC. It encodes CASSYSIPGTYEQYF.

This chain connects TRBV27 to TRBJ2-7; no firm D call. The CDR3 runs 12 residues. The V and J ends lost 5 bases and 6 bases respectively, with 11 bases between them. CDR1 is MNHEY and CDR2 is SMNVEV in the germline V gene (reference sequence). DNA of the CDR3: TGTGCCAGCAGTCCCCCCAGTCTCGAGCAGTACTTC. This gives the protein CASSPPSLEQYF.

The V gene is TRBV18, the J gene TRBJ1-5; D not certain. Germline CDR1 reads KGHSH; CDR2 reads LQKENI. V was cut by 2 bases and J by 7 bases, with 9 bases left in between. This CDR3 has 13 amino acids. The CDR3 bases are TGTGCCAGCTCACCAGACTCTACACAGCCCCAGCATTTT. Its protein product is CASSPDSTQPQHF.

The V call is TRBV9, the J call TRBJ2-5, with D tentatively TRBD2 (6 bases). In germline, CDR1 is SGDLS, CDR2 YYNGEE. The germline V and J ends were trimmed by 0 bases and 5 bases, with 14 bases remaining between them. This CDR3 is built from 15 residues. The CDR3 coding sequence is TGTGCCAGCAGCGTAGCGGCGGGGCCCGCGGAGACCCAGTACTTC. It translates to CASSVAAGPAETQYF.

The chain uses TRBV29-1 and TRBJ2-1; 12 nucleotides align to TRBD2. Trimming took 2 bases from V and 10 from J; bases not matched to a gene: 12. This CDR3 has 16 residues. Germline V gene lookup returns CDR1 SQVTM and CDR2 ANQGSEA. For the CDR3, the DNA is TGCAGCGTTGAACCCCTGACTAGCGGGAGAGAGTTCGAGCAGTTCTTC. It codes for CSVEPLTSGREFEQFF.